This note documents a single TCR beta chain sequence. This clonotype was counted at least ten times. Its antigen is unknown. No base qualities exist here, and no much larger clone lies one base off it. Libraries were prepared through multiplex PCR. Sequencer: Illumina HiSeq 4000. TCR beta libraries were built with iRepertoire HTBI primers and Arm-PCR amplification of CDR3 regions. PCR products were gel purified before sequencing. Per the original workflow: Gene usage analysis of CDR3 amino acid clonotypes used the approximately 62 TRBV and around 13 TRBJ segments found across samples. Filtered high-quality paired reads were merged into contigs using COPE and FqMerger. BLAST was used to align contigs to the IMGT TRBV, TRBD and TRBJ reference genes, and CDR3 was defined following IMGT. Highly expanded clones were defined as clonotypes with a frequency above 0.1%. Shannon entropy served as the measure of repertoire diversity, while the Gini coefficient captured V-J evenness. Public clonotypes were defined as clonotypes shared by more than one individual. The public reads were reprocessed in TCRdb via fastp at Q25 and MiXCR, keeping in-frame beta chains. Records with the same CDR3 protein are collapsed into one entry carrying the most frequent genes and DNA. TCRdb's processing, not the authors', yielded these V and J calls. The sample profile shows roughly 500,000 distinct CDR3 sequences; less than 25% of them were found once. The ten biggest clones cover under 9% of the sample.

The data belong to a study of regulatory T cells in long-lasting Graves disease (dated by TCRdb to about 2021). About the investigation overall: Persistent Graves' disease was defined as persistently positive TSH receptor autoantibodies together with antithyroid drug treatment for over 5 years. Persistent Graves' disease patients were compared with newly diagnosed Graves' disease patients by peripheral blood TCR sequencing and RNA sequencing. On average, persistent Graves' disease patients in the clinical cohort had been on antithyroid drugs for approximately ten years. A total of around 35 samples underwent TCR sequencing: around 13 from persistent and roughly 20 from newly diagnosed Graves' disease patients. The study was registered as a clinical trial and conducted in China. Findings and caveats that apply to the study as a whole: Sequencing and analysis were limited to the TCR beta chain. Persistent patients shared more public clonotypes among themselves (around 3,000) than newly diagnosed patients did (over 900). Only peripheral blood was studied, because thyroid tissue, the primary lesion, was inaccessible. As a limitation, the authors acknowledged that the small sample size may reduce accuracy. TRBV28, TRBJ1-2 and TRBJ2-5 were preferentially used in persistent disease, while TRBV20-1 and TRBJ2-1 were favored in newly diagnosed disease. Compared with newly diagnosed patients, persistent Graves' disease patients had lower TCR Shannon entropy and fewer highly expanded clones, which suggests clonal expansion.

Taken with the paper, the label for time point translates to: persistent/refractory GD, antithyroid drugs over 5 years with positive TRAb. For both TCR sequencing and RNA sequencing, RNA was extracted from PBMCs in TRIzol. The diagnosis of Graves' disease followed American Thyroid Association guidelines. Recruitment of patients was carried out at an endocrinology department in Xi'an, China. Each patient gave 9 to 10 milliliters of peripheral blood, collected in an EDTA anticoagulant tube. Ficoll Paque Plus density gradient separation was used to isolate PBMCs, and no further T cell sorting was done. RNA quality was checked with an Agilent 2100 Bioanalyzer and agarose gel, and concentration with a NanoDrop 2000. From cysteine to phenylalanine, the CDR3 is 15 amino acids long. The entry retains the CDR3 DNA only, 45 bases that are in frame from base 1. V is pared back by 1 base and J by 6 bases, with 12 bases lying between the germline termini. From the germline V gene, CDR1 is SNHLY and CDR2 is FYNNEI.

This TCR came from a female donor with Graves disease. Sample: peripheral blood mononuclear cells (PBMCs), taken when the disease was refractory, from a patient treated with antithyroid drugs. This chain is built from TRBV2 and TRBJ2-2; 5 matching bases give a weak D call of TRBD1. The nucleotide sequence reads as follows: TGTGCCAGCAGTGAAGAGGGGTTGGGTCCCGGGGAGCTGTTTTTT. This sequence encodes CASSEEGLGPGELFF. The variable domain in full, with residues beyond the CDR3 obtained from the reference TRBV2 and TRBJ2-2 genes, is EPEVTQTPSHQVTQMGQEVILRCVPISNHLYFYWYRQILGQKVEFLVSFYNNEISEKSEIFDDQFSVERPDGSNFTLKIRSTKLEDSAMYFCASSEEGLGPGELFFGEGSRLTVL.